These 22 T cell receptor beta chains share one sample of origin, sequenced in a study of response to subunit inactivated influenza vaccine. In TCRdb, the RT-PCR reads were re-called with MiXCR into one record per CDR3 protein. The sample lists around 540,000 distinct CDR3 sequences, about 12% occurring once. The specimen was PBMCs from blood, collected on the day of vaccination. These receptors were collected from a man aged 45-65 years who received an inactivated influenza vaccine.

Many counts were recorded for this clonotype. The chain joins TRBV6-6 to TRBJ2-1; no reliable D call. The CDR3 has 13 residues. Germline assignment: CDR1 MNHNY and CDR2 SVGAGI (reference sequence). V gave up 6 bases and J gave up 9 bases, with 15 bases separating them. The CDR3, as DNA: TGTGCCAGCAGCCAAAACCCCATTTCTGAGCAGTTCTTC. The encoded protein is CASSQNPISEQFF.

The J gene is TRBJ2-1, the V gene TRBV20-1; 8 nucleotides align to TRBD1. J was trimmed by 6 bases and V by 2 bases; bases with no gene match: 9. The CDR3 has 15 amino acids. The V gene's germline CDR1 is DFQATT and CDR2 SNEGSKA (reference sequence). The CDR3 region has the DNA TGCAGTGCTAGACCGGGACAGGCCAGGGGCAATGAGCAGTTCTTC. The encoded protein is CSARPGQARGNEQFF.

The sample holds a few counts of this clonotype. V and J are TRBV7-2 and TRBJ2-1, with no clear D. This CDR3 has 13 amino acids. CDR1 and CDR2 from the germline V gene are SGHTA and FQGNSA. V was trimmed by 5 bases and J by 4 bases, leaving 9 bases between them. CDR3 protein: CASSSPLYNEQFF. As DNA, the CDR3 is TGTGCCAGCAGCAGCCCTTTATACAATGAGCAGTTCTTC.

This clonotype was seen repeatedly, ten times or more. V gene TRBV12-3 or TRBV12-4 combines with J gene TRBJ1-3, with D perhaps TRBD1 (5 bases). The CDR3 is made up of 14 amino acids. Trimming cost V 5 bases and J 3 bases, with 11 bases left between them. This chain's CDR3 is CASSLGTDGNTIYF. The CDR3 DNA reads TGTGCCAGCAGTCTCGGGACCGATGGAAACACCATATATTTT.

This clonotype was counted between two and nine times. The chain has TRBV3-1 and TRBJ1-6; no reliable D call. Germline values: CDR1 LGHDT, CDR2 YNNKEL (reference sequence). The CDR3 runs to 12 residues. Trimming left V 0 bases short and J 14 bases short, with 8 bases between. CDR3 amino acids: CASSQDSWALHF. The CDR3 bases are TGTGCCAGCAGCCAAGATTCCTGGGCCCTCCACTTT.

This clonotype appeared many times. The genes are TRBV28 and TRBJ2-1, with D tentatively TRBD1 or TRBD2 (5 bases each). Germline CDR1 and CDR2: MDHEN and SYDVKM. This CDR3 has 17 amino acids. Trimming took 3 bases from V and 4 from J, leaving 19 bases between them. For the CDR3, the DNA is TGTGCCAGCAGTTTCCCCCCAGATCCGGGACCATACAATGAGCAGTTCTTC. Amino acid sequence: CASSFPPDPGPYNEQFF.

This clonotype has at least ten counts. The rearrangement joins TRBV7-2 to TRBJ2-1; weak D call: TRBD2 (6 bases). V was shortened by 5 bases and J by 9 bases, with 11 bases between the two germline ends. Germline V gene lookup returns CDR1 SGHTA and CDR2 FQGNSA. CDR3 length: 12 residues. CDR3 in DNA: TGTGCCAGCAGCCCCGGAGGGTTTGAGCAGTTCTTC. Protein: CASSPGGFEQFF. The complete variable domain, with remaining parts taken from reference TRBV7-2 and TRBJ2-1, reads GAGVSQSPSNKVTEKGKDVELRCDPISGHTALYWYRQSLGQGLEFLIYFQGNSAPDKSGLPSDRFSAERTGGSVSTLTIQRTQQEDSAVYLCASSPGGFEQFFGPGTRLTVL.

The V and J genes are TRBV20-1 and TRBJ2-7, with TRBD2 matching over 7 bases. Germline trimming cut 6 bases from V and 3 bases from J; bases unmatched to any gene: 8. Germline CDR1 is DFQATT and CDR2 is SNEGSKA (reference sequence). The CDR3 runs to 13 residues. This CDR3 reads CSASGLPDYEQYF. The DNA of the CDR3 is TGCAGTGCCTCGGGACTACCCGACTACGAGCAGTACTTC.

V is TRBV7-2 and J is TRBJ2-7; a possible D gene is TRBD2 (5 bases). V lost 2 bases and J lost 2, with 13 bases in between. The CDR3 consists of 15 residues. CDR1 is SGHTA, CDR2 FQGNSA, per germline. The CDR3 loop reads CASSLSPSSTYEQYF. As DNA, the CDR3 is TGTGCCAGCAGCTTATCCCCTAGCTCCACCTACGAGCAGTACTTC.

The V call is TRBV5-1, the J call TRBJ2-2, with 12 bases fitting TRBD1. This CDR3 has 16 amino acids. V lost 4 bases to trimming and J lost 4 bases; unmatched junction nucleotides: 5. Germline assignment: CDR1 SGHRS and CDR2 YFSETQ. CDR3 sequence reads: CASSEGQGAFTGELFF. The CDR3, as DNA: TGCGCCAGCAGCGAGGGACAGGGGGCGTTCACCGGGGAGCTGTTTTTT.

V and J are TRBV20-1 and TRBJ2-3; D is possibly TRBD2 (7 bases). V gave up 0 bases and J gave up 3 bases, with 13 bases separating them. The germline gives CDR1 DFQATT, CDR2 SNEGSKA (reference sequence). There are 15 residues in the CDR3. The CDR3 DNA reads TGCAGTGCTAGAGACGGGGGGCTACGGACAGATACGCAGTATTTT. This translates into CSARDGGLRTDTQYF.

This clonotype was counted a few times. The V gene is TRBV20-1, the J gene TRBJ2-5; D may be TRBD1 (5 bases). Germline V gene lookup returns CDR1 DFQATT and CDR2 SNEGSKA (reference sequence). The V and J ends lost 5 bases and 5 bases respectively, with 15 bases between them. The length of the CDR3 is 13 residues. CDR3 in amino acids: CSAPQGIGETQYF. DNA of the CDR3: TGCAGTGCTCCTCAGGGAATTGGGGAGACCCAGTACTTC.

There are many counts of this clonotype. A read error may account for a junction end that differs from germline. The V gene is TRBV28, the J gene TRBJ2-3, with 13 bases lining up with TRBD2. Germline assignment: CDR1 MDHEN and CDR2 SYDVKM. The CDR3 sequence is 12 residues long. The DNA for the CDR3 is TGTGCCAGCAGTAAACTAGCGGGAGGGCCAAATTTT. Its protein product is CASSKLAGGPNF.

The chain employs TRBV11-1 and TRBJ2-3, with D possibly matching TRBD2 (6 bases). CDR1 and CDR2 from the germline V gene are SGHAT and FQDESV (reference sequence). The CDR3 sequence is 15 residues long. V was shortened by 7 bases and J by 3 bases, with 17 bases between the two germline ends. The CDR3 loop is CASTISPGRTDTQYF. DNA of the CDR3: TGTGCCAGCACCATATCGCCGGGGAGGACAGATACGCAGTATTTT.

At least ten counts were recorded for this clonotype. The chain recombines TRBV12-3 or TRBV12-4 with TRBJ1-2; no clear D. This CDR3 comprises 12 residues. The ends were cut back, 6 bases at V and 2 bases at J, with 7 bases in the middle. Here the CDR3 DNA reads TGTGCCAGCAGCTCCACGAACTATGGCTACACCTTC. It specifies CASSSTNYGYTF.

This clonotype was observed a few times. For the CDR3, the DNA is TGCAGTGCTAGAGGTCGACAGGTTCAAGAGACCCAGTACTTC. Its protein is CSARGRQVQETQYF. The chain employs TRBV20-1 and TRBJ2-5; D perhaps matches TRBD1 (6 bases). CDR1 and CDR2 from the germline V gene are DFQATT and SNEGSKA (reference sequence). Trimming left V 1 base short and J 2 bases short, with 11 bases between. This CDR3 contains 14 residues.

The chain has TRBV5-1 and TRBJ2-3; 9 bases match TRBD2. Germline CDR1 and CDR2: SGHRS and YFSETQ. Trimming cost V 6 bases and J 1 base; bases outside gene matches: 9. The CDR3 length is 16 residues. The CDR3 DNA reads as TGCGCCAGCAAGCCCCTGGCTAGCGGGGGCACAGATACGCAGTATTTT. Its translation is CASKPLASGGTDTQYF.

This clonotype was observed at least ten times. This chain joins TRBV12-3 or TRBV12-4 and TRBJ1-1; maybe TRBD1 (6 bases). CDR3 size: 12 residues. Trimming shortened V by 3 bases and J by 8 bases, and 10 bases separated the two germline ends. This chain's CDR3 is CASSLGHLEAFF. The CDR3 bases are TGTGCCAGCAGTTTGGGACACCTCGAAGCTTTCTTT.

This clonotype occurred a few times. The chain carries TRBV20-1 and TRBJ2-1; a possible D gene is TRBD2 (6 bases). V was shortened by 1 base and J by 9 bases, with 19 bases between the two germline ends. There are 15 residues in the CDR3. In germline, CDR1 is DFQATT, CDR2 SNEGSKA (reference sequence). The CDR3 DNA sequence: TGCAGTGCTAGAGGGGACTCCCTCCGGTTTGGTGAGCAGTTCTTC. Amino acid sequence: CSARGDSLRFGEQFF.

The chain employs TRBV7-2 and TRBJ2-2; 10 nucleotides align to TRBD2. J was trimmed by 8 bases and V by 1 base; bases with no gene match: 7. Per germline, CDR1 SGHTA and CDR2 FQGNSA. The CDR3 has 16 amino acids. The CDR3 is CASSLVQRGGPGELFF. The CDR3 DNA is TGTGCCAGCAGCTTAGTCCAGCGGGGGGGTCCAGGGGAGCTGTTTTTT.

The genes are TRBV27 and TRBJ1-5; D gene unclear. The CDR3 is 20 amino acids. The germline V and J ends were trimmed by 5 bases and 4 bases, with 30 bases remaining between them. The V gene's germline CDR1 is MNHEY and CDR2 SMNVEV (reference sequence). The CDR3 is CASSPPRSGHRPTLNQPQHF. The CDR3 DNA reads TGTGCCAGCAGTCCACCCCGCTCCGGTCACAGACCGACCCTTAATCAGCCCCAGCATTTT.

The chain links TRBV11-2 to TRBJ2-7; D ambiguous. Germline CDR1 reads SGHAT; CDR2 reads FQNNGV. The CDR3 length is 13 residues. V was trimmed by 0 bases and J by 3 bases, leaving 6 bases between them. The CDR3 is CASSLDEDYEQYF. DNA for the CDR3: TGTGCCAGCAGCTTAGATGAGGACTACGAGCAGTACTTC.